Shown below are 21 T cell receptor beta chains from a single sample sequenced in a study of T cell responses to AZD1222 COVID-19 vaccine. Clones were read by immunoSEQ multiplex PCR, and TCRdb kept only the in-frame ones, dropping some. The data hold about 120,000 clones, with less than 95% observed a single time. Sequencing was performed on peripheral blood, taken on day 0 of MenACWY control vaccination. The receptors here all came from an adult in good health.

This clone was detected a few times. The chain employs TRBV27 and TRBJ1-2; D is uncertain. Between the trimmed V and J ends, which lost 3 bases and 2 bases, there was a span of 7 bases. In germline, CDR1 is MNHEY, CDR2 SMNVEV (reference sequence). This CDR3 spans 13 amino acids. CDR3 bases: TGTGCCAGCAGTTTTGTCAGCAACTATGGCTACACCTTC. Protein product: CASSFVSNYGYTF.

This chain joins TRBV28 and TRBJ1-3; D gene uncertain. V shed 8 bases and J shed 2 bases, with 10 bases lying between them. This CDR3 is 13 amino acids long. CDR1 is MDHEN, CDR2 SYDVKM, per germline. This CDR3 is CASCLGAGNTIYF. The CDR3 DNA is TGTGCCAGCTGCCTCGGGGCTGGAAACACCATATATTTT.

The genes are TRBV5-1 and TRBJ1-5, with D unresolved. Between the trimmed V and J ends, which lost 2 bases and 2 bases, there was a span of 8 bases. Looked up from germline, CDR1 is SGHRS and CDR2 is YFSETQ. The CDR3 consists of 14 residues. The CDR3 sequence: CASSFHGGNQPQHF. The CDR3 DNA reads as TGCGCCAGCAGCTTCCATGGTGGCAATCAGCCCCAGCATTTT.

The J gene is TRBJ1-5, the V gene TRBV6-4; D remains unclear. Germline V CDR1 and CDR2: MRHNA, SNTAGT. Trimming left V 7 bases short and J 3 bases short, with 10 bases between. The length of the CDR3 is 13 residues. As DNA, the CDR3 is TGTGCCAGCAATCAACGGAACAATCAGCCCCAGCATTTT. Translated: CASNQRNNQPQHF.

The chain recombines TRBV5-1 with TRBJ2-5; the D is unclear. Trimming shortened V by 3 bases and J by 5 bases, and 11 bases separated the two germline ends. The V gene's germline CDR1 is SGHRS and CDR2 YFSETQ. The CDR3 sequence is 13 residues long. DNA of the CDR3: TGCGCCAGCAGCTCCTGGCCTGGGGAGACCCAGTACTTC. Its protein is CASSSWPGETQYF.

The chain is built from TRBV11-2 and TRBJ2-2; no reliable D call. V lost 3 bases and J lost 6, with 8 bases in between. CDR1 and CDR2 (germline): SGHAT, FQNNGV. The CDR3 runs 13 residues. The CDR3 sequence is CASSFDGAGELFF. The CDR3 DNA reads TGTGCCAGCAGCTTCGACGGCGCCGGGGAGCTGTTTTTT.

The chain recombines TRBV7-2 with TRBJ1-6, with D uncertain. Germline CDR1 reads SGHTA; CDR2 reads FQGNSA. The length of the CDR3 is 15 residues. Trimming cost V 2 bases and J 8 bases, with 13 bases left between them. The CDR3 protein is CASSLMITADSPLHF. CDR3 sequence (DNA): TGTGCCAGCAGCTTAATGATCACAGCTGATTCACCCCTCCACTTT.

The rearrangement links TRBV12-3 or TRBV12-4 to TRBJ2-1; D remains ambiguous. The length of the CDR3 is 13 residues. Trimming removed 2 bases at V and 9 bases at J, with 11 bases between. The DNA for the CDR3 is TGTGCCAGCAGTTTAAAAAGGGTCGGTGAGCAGTTCTTC. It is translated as CASSLKRVGEQFF.

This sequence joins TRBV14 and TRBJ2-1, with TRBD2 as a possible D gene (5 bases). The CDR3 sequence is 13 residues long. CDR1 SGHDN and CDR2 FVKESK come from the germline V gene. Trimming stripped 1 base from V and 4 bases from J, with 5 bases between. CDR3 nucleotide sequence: TGTGCCAGCAGCCAAGCGGGATACAATGAGCAGTTCTTC. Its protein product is CASSQAGYNEQFF.

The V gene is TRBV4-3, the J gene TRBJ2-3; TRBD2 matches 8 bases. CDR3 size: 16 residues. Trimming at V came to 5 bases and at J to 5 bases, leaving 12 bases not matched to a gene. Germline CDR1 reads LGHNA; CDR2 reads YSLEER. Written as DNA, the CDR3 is TGCGCCAGCAGCAAAGGGGAAGCGGGGGACCGAGATACGCAGTATTTT. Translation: CASSKGEAGDRDTQYF.

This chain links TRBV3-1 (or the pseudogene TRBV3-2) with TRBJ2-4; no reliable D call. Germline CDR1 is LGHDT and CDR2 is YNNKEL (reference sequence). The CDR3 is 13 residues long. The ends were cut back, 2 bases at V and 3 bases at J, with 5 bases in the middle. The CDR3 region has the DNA TGTGCCAGCAGCCAAAACCACAAAAACATTCAGTACTTC. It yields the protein CASSQNHKNIQYF.

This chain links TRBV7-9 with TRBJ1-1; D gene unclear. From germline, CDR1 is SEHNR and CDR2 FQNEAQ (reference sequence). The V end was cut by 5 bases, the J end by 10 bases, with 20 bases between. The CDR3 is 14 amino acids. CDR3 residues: CASSPSQTNARAFF. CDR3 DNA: TGTGCCAGCAGCCCCTCGCAGACAAACGCTAGAGCTTTCTTT.

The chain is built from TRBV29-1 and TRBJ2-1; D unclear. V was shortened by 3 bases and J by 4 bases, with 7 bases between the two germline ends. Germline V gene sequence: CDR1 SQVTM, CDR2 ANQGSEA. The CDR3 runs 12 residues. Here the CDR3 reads CSVDGRYNEQFF. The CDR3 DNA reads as TGCAGCGTTGACGGACGTTACAATGAGCAGTTCTTC.

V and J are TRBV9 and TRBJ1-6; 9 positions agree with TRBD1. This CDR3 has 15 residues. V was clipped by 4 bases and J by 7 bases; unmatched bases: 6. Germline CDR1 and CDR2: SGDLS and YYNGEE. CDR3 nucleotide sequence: TGTGCCAGCAGCCCGGACAGGGGAGACAATTCACCCCTCCACTTT. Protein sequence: CASSPDRGDNSPLHF.

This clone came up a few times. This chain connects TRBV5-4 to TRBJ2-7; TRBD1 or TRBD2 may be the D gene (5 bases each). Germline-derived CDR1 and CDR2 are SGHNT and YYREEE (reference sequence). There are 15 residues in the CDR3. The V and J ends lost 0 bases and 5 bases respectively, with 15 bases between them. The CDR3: CASSLGSGHLNEQYF. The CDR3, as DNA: TGTGCCAGCAGCTTGGGGAGCGGACACCTCAACGAGCAGTACTTC. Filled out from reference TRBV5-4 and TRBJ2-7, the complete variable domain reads ETGVTQSPTHLIKTRGQQVTLRCSSQSGHNTVSWYQQALGQGPQFIFQYYREEENGRGNFPPRFSGLQFPNYSSELNVNALELDDSALYLCASSLGSGHLNEQYFGPGTRLTVT.

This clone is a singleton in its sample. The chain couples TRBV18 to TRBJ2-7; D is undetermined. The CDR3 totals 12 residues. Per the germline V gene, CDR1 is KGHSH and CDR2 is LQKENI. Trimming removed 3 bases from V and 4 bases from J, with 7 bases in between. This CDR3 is CASSPDGYEQYF. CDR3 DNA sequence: TGTGCCAGCTCACCTGATGGATACGAGCAGTACTTC.

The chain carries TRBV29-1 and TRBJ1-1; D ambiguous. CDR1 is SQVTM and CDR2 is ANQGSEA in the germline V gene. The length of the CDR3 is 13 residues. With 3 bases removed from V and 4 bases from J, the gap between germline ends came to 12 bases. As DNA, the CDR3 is TGCAGCGTTGAGACGGGATCGGGCACTGAAGCTTTCTTT. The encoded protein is CSVETGSGTEAFF.

The CDR3 nucleotides read TGTGCCAGCAGTGCCCCAGGGGGCTATGGCTACACCTTC. This encodes CASSAPGGYGYTF. The rearrangement links TRBV27 to TRBJ1-2; 7 nucleotides agree with TRBD1. Germline CDR1 and CDR2: MNHEY and SMNVEV (reference sequence). The length of the CDR3 is 13 residues. The trim removed 5 bases at V and 4 bases at J, leaving 4 bases unmatched.

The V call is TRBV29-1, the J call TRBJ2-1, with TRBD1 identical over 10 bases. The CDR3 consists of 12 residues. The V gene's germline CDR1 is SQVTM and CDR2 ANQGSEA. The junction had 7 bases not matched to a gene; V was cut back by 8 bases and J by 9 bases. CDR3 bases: TGCAGCACGACAGGGGGCCGTGGTGAGCAGTTCTTC. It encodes CSTTGGRGEQFF.

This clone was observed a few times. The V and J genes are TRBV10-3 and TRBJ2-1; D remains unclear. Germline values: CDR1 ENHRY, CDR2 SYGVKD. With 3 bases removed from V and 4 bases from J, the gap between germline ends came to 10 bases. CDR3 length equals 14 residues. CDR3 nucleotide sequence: TGTGCCATCAGTGATGGATCCCCATACAATGAGCAGTTCTTC. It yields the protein CAISDGSPYNEQFF.

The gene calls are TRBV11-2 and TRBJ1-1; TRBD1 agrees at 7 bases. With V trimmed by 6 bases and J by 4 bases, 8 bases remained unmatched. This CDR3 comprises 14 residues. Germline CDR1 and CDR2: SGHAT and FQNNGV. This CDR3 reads CASRSNRGTTEAFF. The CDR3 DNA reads TGTGCCAGCAGATCTAACAGGGGAACCACTGAAGCTTTCTTT. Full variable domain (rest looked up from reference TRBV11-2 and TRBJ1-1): EAGVAQSPRYKIIEKRQSVAFWCNPISGHATLYWYQQILGQGPKLLIQFQNNGVVDDSQLPKDRFSAERLKGVDSTLKIQPAKLEDSAVYLCASRSNRGTTEAFFGQGTRLTVV.